This TCR beta chain was observed in a study of T cell responses to AZD1222 COVID-19 vaccine. Remarks on this clone: Its antigen remains unknown.

The CDR3 has 11 residues. Germline V gene sequence: CDR1 LGHDT, CDR2 YNNKEL (reference sequence). Trimming took 0 bases from V and 13 from J, leaving 6 bases between them. Assay: immunoSEQ multiplex PCR; the TCRdb copy retains only in-frame clones and omits some. The table records 95,000 to 150,000 clones, approximately 85% of them present only once. Study results and caveats: It should be noted that donors were predominantly white British and more often female, and clonal diversity was possibly underestimated.

The chain uses TRBV3-1 (or the pseudogene TRBV3-2) and TRBJ2-2; no clear D. Specimen: peripheral blood, collected on day 0 of AZD1222 vaccination. The sequence was obtained from an adult in good health. CDR3 DNA sequence: TGTGCCAGCAGCCAAGATCGAGTGCTGTTTTTT. The encoded protein is CASSQDRVLFF.